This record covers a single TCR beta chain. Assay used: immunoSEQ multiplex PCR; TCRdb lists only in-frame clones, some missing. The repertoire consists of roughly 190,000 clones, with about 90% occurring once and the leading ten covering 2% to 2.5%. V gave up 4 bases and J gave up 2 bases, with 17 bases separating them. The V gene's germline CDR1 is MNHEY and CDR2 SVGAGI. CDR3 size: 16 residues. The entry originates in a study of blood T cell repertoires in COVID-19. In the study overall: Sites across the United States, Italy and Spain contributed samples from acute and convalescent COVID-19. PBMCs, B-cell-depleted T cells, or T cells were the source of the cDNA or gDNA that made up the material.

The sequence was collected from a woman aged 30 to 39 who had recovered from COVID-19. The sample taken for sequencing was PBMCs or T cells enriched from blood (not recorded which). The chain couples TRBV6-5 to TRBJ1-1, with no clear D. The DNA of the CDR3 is TGTGCCAGCAGTTCCGGATCCCAGGACTTCAACACTGAAGCTTTCTTT. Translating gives CASSSGSQDFNTEAFF.